This T cell receptor (beta chain) comes out of a study of Tregs in tolerant kidney transplant recipients. Study-level results: This study did not directly address biological reproducibility. Tregs expanded with activated donor B cells seemed most donor-specific.

With regard to this clone: Its target is unknown.

Trimming removed 5 bases at V and 1 base at J, with 6 bases between. The CDR3 contains 13 residues. Germline V lookup: CDR1 MNHEY, CDR2 SVGAGI. Unstimulated regulatory T cells (CD4+CD25+CD127-), CD4+CD25- non-regulatory cells, CD4 and CD8 cells were FACS-sorted from thawed PBMCs. The table came from immunoSEQ multiplex PCR; TCRdb's copy has only in-frame clones and leaves some out. The table shows 3,000 to 5,000 clones, with approximately 85% occurring only once. This receptor was taken from a human donor who received a combined kidney and bone marrow transplant. The J gene is TRBJ2-4, the V gene TRBV6-5; D might be TRBD1 (6 bases). The sequences come from Tregs from blood, collected before the transplant. Here the CDR3 reads CASSGQAKNIQYF. The CDR3 DNA reads as TGTGCCAGCAGTGGACAGGCCAAAAACATTCAGTACTTC.